Below, 23 T cell receptor beta chains from the same sample are listed, as sequenced in a study of radiation and T cells in renal cell carcinoma. Specified time point: baseline pretreatment blood. Specified treatment: 15 Gy SBRT to primary tumor, nephrectomy 4 weeks later. Sequencing was performed with immunoSEQ multiplex PCR; in TCRdb, only in-frame clones are kept and a portion is missing. The data contain 100,000 or so clones, around 88% of them singletons. This material consisted of blood, taken from a patient whose treatment included radiotherapy and nephrectomy. These TCRs come from a middle-aged man with renal cell carcinoma.

This sequence joins TRBV10-3 and TRBJ1-5; the D gene is possibly TRBD1 (5 bases). Germline CDR1 reads ENHRY; CDR2 reads SYGVKD. The CDR3 is 17 amino acids. Trimming stripped 1 base from V and 6 bases from J, with 19 bases between. The CDR3 sequence is CAISEFLSGMSGQPQHF. CDR3 DNA: TGTGCCATCAGTGAGTTTCTCTCAGGGATGTCTGGTCAGCCCCAGCATTTT.

The CDR3 DNA sequence: TGTGCCAGCAGCTTTCAGGGCTCCTACGAGCAGTACTTC. The encoded protein is CASSFQGSYEQYF. V is TRBV7-3 and J is TRBJ2-7, with D possibly being TRBD1 (5 bases). Trimming cost V 3 bases and J 0 bases, with 6 bases left between them. CDR3 length: 13 amino acids. CDR1 is SGHTA and CDR2 is FQGTGA in the germline V gene.

CDR3 DNA sequence: TGTGCCAGCAGCGTAGGGGGTCTGGACGGAAACACCATATATTTT. This codes for CASSVGGLDGNTIYF. The chain is built from TRBV9 and TRBJ1-3; D not resolved. Trimming removed 0 bases from V and 4 bases from J, with 11 bases in between. Germline-derived CDR1 and CDR2 are SGDLS and YYNGEE. The CDR3 has 15 amino acids.

This sequence joins TRBV6-6 and TRBJ1-4, with unresolved D. The length of the CDR3 is 14 residues. The germline gives CDR1 MNHNY, CDR2 SVGAGI (reference sequence). V shed 5 bases and J shed 3 bases, with 10 bases lying between them. In DNA form, the CDR3 reads TGTGCCAGCAGTGCACGAGGGTCTAATGAAAAACTGTTTTTT. This translates into CASSARGSNEKLFF.

The CDR3 DNA follows: TGCGCCAGCAAACCCTCCCTGCGCTACGAGCAGTACTTC. Protein sequence: CASKPSLRYEQYF. The chain couples TRBV5-1 to TRBJ2-7, with D unresolved. Deletions cut 6 bases from V and 3 bases from J, with 13 bases between. The CDR3 is made up of 13 amino acids. The germline V gene has CDR1 SGHRS and CDR2 YFSETQ. The whole variable domain, filled in from reference TRBV5-1 and TRBJ2-7, reads KAGVTQTPRYLIKTRGQQVTLSCSPISGHRSVSWYQQTPGQGLQFLFEYFSETQRNKGNFPGRFSGRQFSNSRSEMNVSTLELGDSALYLCASKPSLRYEQYFGPGTRLTVT.

The chain is built from TRBV5-1 and TRBJ1-2; D gene unclear. Per germline, CDR1 SGHRS and CDR2 YFSETQ. The V end lost 0 bases, the J end lost 2 bases, and 11 bases lay between the germline ends. The CDR3 runs to 15 residues. CDR3 protein: CASSLAPGVNYGYTF. CDR3 bases: TGCGCCAGCAGCTTGGCCCCCGGGGTAAACTATGGCTACACCTTC. Based on the CDR3 plus reference TRBV5-1 and TRBJ1-2, the full variable domain is KAGVTQTPRYLIKTRGQQVTLSCSPISGHRSVSWYQQTPGQGLQFLFEYFSETQRNKGNFPGRFSGRQFSNSRSEMNVSTLELGDSALYLCASSLAPGVNYGYTFGSGTRLTVV.

This chain links TRBV5-1 with TRBJ2-7; TRBD2 is a possible D gene (6 bases). This CDR3 spans 13 amino acids. Germline CDR1 reads SGHRS; CDR2 reads YFSETQ. The V end lost 3 bases, the J end lost 6 bases, and 13 bases lay between the germline ends. Here the CDR3 DNA reads TGCGCCAGCAGCTCCCCCGGGGGACTCGAGCAGTACTTC. Translating it yields CASSSPGGLEQYF.

V gene TRBV11-1 combines with J gene TRBJ1-1; no clear D. This CDR3 region has 14 residues. CDR1 and CDR2 (germline): SGHAT, FQDESV (reference sequence). V was trimmed by 2 bases and J by 4 bases, leaving 11 bases between them. The CDR3 reads CASSLTRYSTEAFF. In DNA, the CDR3 is TGTGCCAGCAGCTTAACGAGGTATTCCACTGAAGCTTTCTTT.

CDR3 protein: CAWSVQPSNYGYTF. CDR3 coding DNA: TGTGCCTGGAGTGTACAGCCTTCAAACTATGGCTACACCTTC. The rearrangement uses TRBV30 and TRBJ1-2, with D unclear. Trimming cost V 0 bases and J 2 bases, with 10 bases left between them. The CDR3 is 14 amino acids. Germline CDR1 GTSNPN, CDR2 SVGIG (reference sequence).

The chain employs TRBV4-1 and TRBJ2-3; 10 bases fit TRBD2. Germline V gives CDR1 MGHRA, CDR2 YSYEKL. Trimming at V came to 6 bases and at J to 2 bases, leaving 8 bases not matched to a gene. This CDR3 is built from 16 residues. The CDR3 coding sequence is TGCGCCAGCAGTACTTATAGCGGGAGGAACACAGATACGCAGTATTTT. It specifies CASSTYSGRNTDTQYF.

A single count supports this clone. CDR3 in amino acids: CASSSHQSSYNEQFF. DNA for the CDR3: TGTGCCAGCAGCTCACACCAAAGCTCCTACAATGAGCAGTTCTTC. The chain recombines TRBV7-6 with TRBJ2-1; D gene unclear. With 4 bases removed from V and 0 bases from J, the gap between germline ends came to 10 bases. The CDR3 consists of 15 residues. The germline gives CDR1 SGHVS, CDR2 FNYEAQ.

This chain uses TRBV28 with TRBJ1-1; 9 bases fit TRBD1. CDR1 is MDHEN, CDR2 SYDVKM, per germline. The CDR3 runs 15 residues. V lost 2 bases and J lost 3; bases outside the gene matches: 4. The DNA for the CDR3 is TGTGCCAGCAGTTTAGGGGACAGGGCATACACTGAAGCTTTCTTT. Translation gives CASSLGDRAYTEAFF.

This clone has only one observation. This chain connects TRBV2 to TRBJ1-2; TRBD1 agrees at 8 bases. The trim removed 6 bases at V and 5 bases at J, leaving 5 bases unmatched. Germline CDR1 reads SNHLY; CDR2 reads FYNNEI. The CDR3 loop spans 13 amino acids. DNA for the CDR3: TGTGCCAGCAGCCCGACAGGGGAGTATGGCTACACCTTC. It codes for CASSPTGEYGYTF.

This clone has just one count. The gene calls are TRBV6-4 and TRBJ1-2; TRBD1 is a possible D gene (5 bases). Trimming cost V 2 bases and J 4 bases, with 11 bases left between them. The CDR3 length is 14 residues. Germline-derived CDR1 and CDR2 are MRHNA and SNTAGT. The CDR3 here is CASSDDRKGYGYTF. In DNA form, the CDR3 reads TGTGCCAGCAGTGACGACAGAAAGGGCTATGGCTACACCTTC.

The chain employs TRBV9 and TRBJ1-1; D not resolved. The germline gives CDR1 SGDLS, CDR2 YYNGEE. The CDR3 length is 14 residues. The V end was cut by 0 bases, the J end by 1 base, with 7 bases between. CDR3 residues: CASSVDLANTEAFF. In DNA form, the CDR3 reads TGTGCCAGCAGCGTAGATTTGGCGAACACTGAAGCTTTCTTT.

The rearrangement links TRBV30 to TRBJ2-7, with D maybe TRBD2 (6 bases). Germline lookup yields CDR1 GTSNPN and CDR2 SVGIG (reference sequence). Trimming removed 2 bases from V and 3 bases from J, with 17 bases in between. The CDR3 runs to 15 residues. The chain's CDR3 is CAWSLVGTPVYEQYF. CDR3 sequence (DNA): TGTGCCTGGAGTCTCGTGGGGACTCCGGTCTACGAGCAGTACTTC. The complete variable domain, with remaining parts taken from reference TRBV30 and TRBJ2-7, reads SQTIHQWPATLVQPVGSPLSLECTVEGTSNPNLYWYRQAAGRGLQLLFYSVGIGQISSEVPQNLSASRPQDRQFILSSKKLLLSDSGFYLCAWSLVGTPVYEQYFGPGTRLTVT.

This clone came up many times. CDR3 protein: CAWSYNSRAFGTQYF. The CDR3 DNA follows: TGTGCCTGGAGCTACAACTCTAGGGCCTTTGGGACCCAGTACTTC. The rearrangement joins TRBV30 to TRBJ2-5; D ambiguous. V was clipped by 3 bases and J by 7 bases, with 21 bases between them. This CDR3 contains 15 residues. Germline lookup yields CDR1 GTSNPN and CDR2 SVGIG (reference sequence).

V gene TRBV7-3 combines with J gene TRBJ1-2; 7 bases are shared with TRBD1. This CDR3 has 15 residues. The junction had 10 bases not matched to a gene; V was cut back by 3 bases and J by 6 bases. Germline CDR1 SGHTA, CDR2 FQGTGA. Here the CDR3 reads CASSFTGVPRNGYTF. CDR3 nucleotide sequence: TGTGCCAGCAGCTTTACAGGGGTGCCGAGGAATGGCTACACCTTC.

The chain is built from TRBV15 and TRBJ1-1; possible D gene TRBD1, 5 bases. CDR1 and CDR2 (germline): LNHNV, YYDKDF (reference sequence). V lost 3 bases and J lost 4, with 15 bases in between. The CDR3 consists of 15 residues. The DNA of the CDR3 is TGTGCCACCAGCAGTCAGGGACTCACGACCACTGAAGCTTTCTTT. Amino acid sequence: CATSSQGLTTTEAFF.

J is TRBJ1-1 and V is TRBV7-2; D gene ambiguous. The CDR3 sequence is 13 residues long. CDR1 and CDR2 (germline): SGHTA, FQGNSA. V was shortened by 3 bases and J by 6 bases, with 11 bases between the two germline ends. CDR3 residues: CASSFGRRAEAFF. CDR3 nucleotides: TGTGCCAGCAGCTTCGGACGGCGTGCTGAAGCTTTCTTT.

This clone appeared a single time. This chain links TRBV15 with TRBJ2-7, with D hard to call. The germline V and J ends were trimmed by 1 base and 7 bases, with 8 bases remaining between them. This CDR3 has 12 residues. The germline CDR1 and CDR2 sequences are LNHNV and YYDKDF (reference sequence). The CDR3 loop is CATSRAAGEQYF. CDR3 DNA sequence: TGTGCCACCAGCAGAGCGGCTGGGGAGCAGTACTTC.

The J gene is TRBJ2-2, the V gene TRBV6-5; 8 bases line up with TRBD2. Germline V gene sequence: CDR1 MNHEY, CDR2 SVGAGI. V gave up 8 bases and J gave up 5 bases; unmatched junction bases: 10. This CDR3 spans 15 amino acids. CDR3 region: CASEAGSGRTGELFF. CDR3 nucleotides: TGTGCCAGCGAAGCCGGGAGCGGGAGAACCGGGGAGCTGTTTTTT.

This sequence joins TRBV6-5 and TRBJ2-7, with 7 bases fitting TRBD2. Looked up from germline, CDR1 is MNHEY and CDR2 is SVGAGI. This CDR3 is built from 16 residues. Unmatched junction bases numbered 12, after V lost 2 bases and J lost 5 bases. CDR3 in amino acids: CASSYGGSFSAHEQYF. CDR3 nucleotides: TGTGCCAGCAGTTACGGCGGGAGTTTTTCGGCTCACGAGCAGTACTTC.